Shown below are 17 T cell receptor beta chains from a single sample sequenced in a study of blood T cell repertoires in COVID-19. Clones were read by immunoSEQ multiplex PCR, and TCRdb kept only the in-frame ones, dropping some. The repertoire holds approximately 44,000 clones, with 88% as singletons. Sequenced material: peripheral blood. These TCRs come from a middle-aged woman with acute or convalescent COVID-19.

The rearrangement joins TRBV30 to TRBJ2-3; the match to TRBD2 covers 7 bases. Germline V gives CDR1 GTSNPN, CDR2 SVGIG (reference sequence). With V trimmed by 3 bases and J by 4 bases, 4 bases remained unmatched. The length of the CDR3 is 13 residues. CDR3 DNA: TGTGCCTGGAGATCTCGGGGGGCAGATACGCAGTATTTT. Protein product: CAWRSRGADTQYF.

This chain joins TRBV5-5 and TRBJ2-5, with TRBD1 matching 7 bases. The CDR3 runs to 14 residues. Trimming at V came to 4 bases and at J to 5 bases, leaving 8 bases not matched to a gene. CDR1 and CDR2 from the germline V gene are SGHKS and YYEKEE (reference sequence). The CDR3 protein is CASSIPGQLETQYF. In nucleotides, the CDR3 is TGTGCCAGCAGCATCCCGGGACAGTTGGAGACCCAGTACTTC. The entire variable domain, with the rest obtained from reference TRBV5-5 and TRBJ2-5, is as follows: DAGVTQSPTHLIKTRGQQVTLRCSPISGHKSVSWYQQVLGQGPQFIFQYYEKEERGRGNFPDRFSARQFPNYSSELNVNALLLGDSALYLCASSIPGQLETQYFGPGTRLLVL.

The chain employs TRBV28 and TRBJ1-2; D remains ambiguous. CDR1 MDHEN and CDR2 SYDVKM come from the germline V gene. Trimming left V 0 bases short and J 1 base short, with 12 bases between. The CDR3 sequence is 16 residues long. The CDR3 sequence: CASSLWTLTFNYGYTF. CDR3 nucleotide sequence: TGTGCCAGCAGTTTATGGACACTTACCTTTAACTATGGCTACACCTTC.

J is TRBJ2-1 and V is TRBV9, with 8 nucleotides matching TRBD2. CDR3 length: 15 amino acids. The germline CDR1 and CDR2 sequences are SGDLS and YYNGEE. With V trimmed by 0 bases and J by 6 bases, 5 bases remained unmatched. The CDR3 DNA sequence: TGTGCCAGCAGCGTAGGGGGACTAGAGATCAATGAGCAGTTCTTC. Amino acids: CASSVGGLEINEQFF.

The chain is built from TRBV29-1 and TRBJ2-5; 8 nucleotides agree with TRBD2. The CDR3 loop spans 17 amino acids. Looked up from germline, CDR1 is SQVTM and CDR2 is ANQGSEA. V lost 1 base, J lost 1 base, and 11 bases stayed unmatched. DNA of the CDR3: TGCAGCGTTGAAGGAGGCGGGCTAGCGGGCCTCCAAGAGACCCAGTACTTC. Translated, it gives CSVEGGGLAGLQETQYF.

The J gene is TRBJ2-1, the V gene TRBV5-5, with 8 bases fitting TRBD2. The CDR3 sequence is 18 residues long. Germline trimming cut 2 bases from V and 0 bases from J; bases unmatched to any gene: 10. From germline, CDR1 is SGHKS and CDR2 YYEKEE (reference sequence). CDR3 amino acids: CASSFIAGLPSSYNEQFF. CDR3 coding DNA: TGTGCCAGCAGCTTTATAGCGGGACTACCGAGCTCCTACAATGAGCAGTTCTTC.

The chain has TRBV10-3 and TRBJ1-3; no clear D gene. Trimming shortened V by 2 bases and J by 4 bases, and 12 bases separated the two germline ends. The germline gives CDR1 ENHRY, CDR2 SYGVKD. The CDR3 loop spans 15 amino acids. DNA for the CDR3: TGTGCCATCAGTGAGGGAGTACGCGCCGGAAACACCATATATTTT. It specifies CAISEGVRAGNTIYF.

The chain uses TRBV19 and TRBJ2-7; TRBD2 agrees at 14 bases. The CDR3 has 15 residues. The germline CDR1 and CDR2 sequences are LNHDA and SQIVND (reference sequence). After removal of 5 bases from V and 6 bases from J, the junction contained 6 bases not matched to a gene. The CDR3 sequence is CASSLRTSGRFEQYF. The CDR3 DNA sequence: TGTGCCAGTAGTCTACGGACTAGCGGGAGGTTCGAGCAGTACTTC.

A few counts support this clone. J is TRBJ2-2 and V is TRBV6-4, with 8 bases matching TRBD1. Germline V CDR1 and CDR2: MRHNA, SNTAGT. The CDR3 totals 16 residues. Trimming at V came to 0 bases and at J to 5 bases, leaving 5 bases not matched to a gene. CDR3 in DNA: TGTGCCAGCAGTGACTCAGAACAGGGGGAAACCGGGGAGCTGTTTTTT. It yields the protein CASSDSEQGETGELFF.

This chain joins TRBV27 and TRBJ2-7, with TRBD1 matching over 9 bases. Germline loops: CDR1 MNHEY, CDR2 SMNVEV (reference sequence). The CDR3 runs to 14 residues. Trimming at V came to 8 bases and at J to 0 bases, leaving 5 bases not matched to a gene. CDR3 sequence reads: CASRGQGSSYEQYF. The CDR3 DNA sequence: TGTGCCAGCCGCGGACAGGGGAGCTCCTACGAGCAGTACTTC.

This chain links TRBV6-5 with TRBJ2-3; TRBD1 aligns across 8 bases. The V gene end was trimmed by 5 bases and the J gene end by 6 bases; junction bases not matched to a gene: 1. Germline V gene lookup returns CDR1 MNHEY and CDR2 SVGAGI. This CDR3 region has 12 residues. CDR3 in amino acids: CASSRTGDTQYF. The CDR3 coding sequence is TGTGCCAGCAGTAGGACAGGGGATACGCAGTATTTT.

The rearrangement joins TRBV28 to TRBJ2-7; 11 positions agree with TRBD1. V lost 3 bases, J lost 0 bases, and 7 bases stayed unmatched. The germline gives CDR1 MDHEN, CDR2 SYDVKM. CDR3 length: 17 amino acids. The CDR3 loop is CASSLSDRGPSSYEQYF. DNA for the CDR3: TGTGCCAGCAGTTTGTCGGACAGGGGGCCGAGCTCCTACGAGCAGTACTTC.

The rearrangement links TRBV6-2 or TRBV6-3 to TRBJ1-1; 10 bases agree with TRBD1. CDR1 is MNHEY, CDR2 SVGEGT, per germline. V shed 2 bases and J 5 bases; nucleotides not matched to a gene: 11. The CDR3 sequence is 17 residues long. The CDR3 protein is CASSYGGQGRLRTEAFF. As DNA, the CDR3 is TGTGCCAGCAGTTACGGGGGACAGGGGAGATTGAGAACTGAAGCTTTCTTT.

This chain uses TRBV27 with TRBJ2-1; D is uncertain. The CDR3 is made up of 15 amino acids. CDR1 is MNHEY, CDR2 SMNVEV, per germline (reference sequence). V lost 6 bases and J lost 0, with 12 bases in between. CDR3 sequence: CASRESASSYNEQFF. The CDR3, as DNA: TGTGCCAGCAGGGAGAGCGCGAGCTCCTACAATGAGCAGTTCTTC.

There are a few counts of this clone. CDR3 in DNA: TGTGCCAGCAGTCTACCAGGGGACTATGGCTACACCTTC. Encoded protein: CASSLPGDYGYTF. The chain recombines TRBV28 with TRBJ1-2; D might be TRBD1 (6 bases). CDR1 MDHEN and CDR2 SYDVKM come from the germline V gene. The germline V and J ends were trimmed by 5 bases and 3 bases, with 10 bases remaining between them. CDR3 length: 13 residues.

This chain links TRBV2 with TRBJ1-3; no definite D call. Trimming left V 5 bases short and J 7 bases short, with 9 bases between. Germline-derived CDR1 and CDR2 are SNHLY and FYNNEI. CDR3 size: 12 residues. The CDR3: CASSYPGNTIYF. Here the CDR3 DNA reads TGTGCCAGCAGTTACCCGGGGAACACCATATATTTT.

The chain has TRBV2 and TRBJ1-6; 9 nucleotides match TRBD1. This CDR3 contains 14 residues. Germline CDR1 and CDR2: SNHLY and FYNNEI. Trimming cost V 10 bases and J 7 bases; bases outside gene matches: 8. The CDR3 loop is CATSRDRDNSPLHF. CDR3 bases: TGTGCCACTAGCCGGGACAGGGACAATTCACCCCTCCACTTT.